Here is one T cell receptor (beta chain) with its context. Its cognate antigen is unknown. This record belongs to a study of regulatory T cells in long-lasting Graves disease. Across the study: Graves' patients with a new diagnosis had received antithyroid drugs under 3 months. The study's findings and limits: Persistent disease was characterized by preferential usage of TRBV28, TRBJ1-2 and TRBJ2-5. Persistent Graves' patients showed reduced TCR diversity versus newly diagnosed patients.

CDR3 size: 14 residues. Trimming pared 6 bases from V and 4 bases from J, leaving 12 bases between. From germline, CDR1 is LNHNV and CDR2 YYDKDF (reference sequence). The TCR beta library used iRepertoire HTBI primers with Arm-PCR amplification of CDR3. TCRdb reanalysed the multiplex PCR reads using MiXCR and keeps one entry per CDR3 protein. The table has roughly 400,000 distinct CDR3 sequences, 15% to 20% seen once. As to time point: newly diagnosed GD, antithyroid drugs for less than 3 months. Generation of the TCR library employed RNA extracted from PBMCs. These same data were also listed under a study on T cells in Graves' hyperthyroidism and ophthalmopathy. This second study says: Ophthalmopathy was identified by the model a median roughly six months ahead of onset.

This sequence was found in a woman aged 18 to 35 with Graves disease. Sequenced material: peripheral blood mononuclear cells (PBMCs), taken at new diagnosis, from a patient treated with antithyroid drugs. The chain links TRBV15 to TRBJ1-4, with a weak D call TRBD1 (6 bases). The CDR3 is CATRIGQNNEKLFF. The CDR3, as DNA: TGTGCCACCAGGATCGGACAGAATAATGAAAAACTGTTTTTT. Based on the CDR3 plus reference TRBV15 and TRBJ1-4, the full variable domain is DAMVIQNPRYQVTQFGKPVTLSCSQTLNHNVMYWYQQKSSQAPKLLFHYYDKDFNNEADTPDNFQSRRPNTSFCFLDIRSPGLGDTAMYLCATRIGQNNEKLFFGSGTQLSVL.